Here is one T cell receptor (beta chain) with its context. These data are taken from a study of blood T cell repertoires in COVID-19. This table comes from immunoSEQ multiplex PCR, and its TCRdb copy is limited to in-frame clones, with some not included. The table shows just under 85,000 clones, with around 87% occurring only once. The receptor's source is a man older than 75 with active or convalescent COVID-19. The sequenced sample consisted of peripheral blood.

CDR3 residues: CATSRDLFGAGVAGANVLTF. The CDR3 DNA sequence: TGTGCCACCAGCAGAGATTTGTTTGGTGCAGGGGTCGCTGGGGCCAACGTCCTGACTTTC. The genes are TRBV15 and TRBJ2-6, with TRBD1 as a possible D gene (6 bases). V was clipped by 0 bases and J by 2 bases, with 20 bases between them. The CDR3 loop spans 20 amino acids. CDR1 is LNHNV and CDR2 is YYDKDF in the germline V gene (reference sequence).